This section outlines one TCR beta chain sequence together with its context. Antigen: not known. The sample belongs to a study of cytomegalovirus exposure and HLA in healthy donors. Across the study: Prior work identified 117 million unique TCR beta sequences in some 200 million T cells. Notes on the study in general: Through in vitro validation, three CMV-associated chains were shown to be specific for CMV antigens. Rarity marked most TCR sequences, yet some public TCRs occurred in many donors.

It was with 60 Vbeta and 13 Jbeta primers that the PCR ran. Sequenced by immunoSEQ multiplex PCR; TCRdb stores in-frame clones only, minus some. The sample has around 180,000 clones; 84% are singletons. The CDR3 has 12 residues. Germline V CDR1 and CDR2: SGHRS, YFSETQ. Trimming left V 8 bases short and J 1 base short, with 9 bases between. There were likely unrecorded immune exposures, though donors were nominally healthy when sampled. V usage is TRBV5-1 and J usage is TRBJ1-1; D not certain. The sequence was obtained from a girl aged 10 to 17 in good health and CMV-seropositive. What was sequenced was PBMCs. DNA for the CDR3: TGCGCCAGTCAGGTGGGGAACACTGAAGCTTTCTTT. Translated: CASQVGNTEAFF.